This is a list of T cell receptor beta chains from one sample in a study of Ad26.COV2.S vaccination and SARS-CoV-2 variants. The table came from immunoSEQ multiplex PCR; TCRdb's copy has only in-frame clones and leaves some out. Of hundreds of thousands of clones in the sample, more than 80% were seen once. Sequenced here: peripheral blood, sampled in a trial of Ad26.COV2.S vaccine versus placebo. The receptors come from a person aged 18-65 years who received the Ad26.COV2.S COVID-19 vaccine or a placebo. Both conserved end residues are part of each CDR3. The D gene is left open where the match is weak.

J gene | V gene | D gene | CDR3 protein
TRBJ1-5 | TRBV6-2/TRBV6-3 | NA | CASSLPLEPQHF
TRBJ1-6 | TRBV3-1/TRBV3-2 | NA | CASSQEESPLHF
TRBJ1-4 | TRBV7-9 | NA | CASSLVGELTNEKLFF
TRBJ1-4 | TRBV9 | NA | CASSVDIGGAGEKLFF
TRBJ2-3 | TRBV5-1 | TRBD2 | CASSTDGTRGLDTQYF
TRBJ2-3 | TRBV6-2/TRBV6-3 | NA | CASSYYGLPPNTQYF
TRBJ1-1 | TRBV19 | NA | CASQGGLTEAFF
TRBJ1-1 | TRBV19 | NA | CAAGVRAEAFF
TRBJ2-3 | TRBV7-3 | TRBD2 | CASSGLAGGPDTQYF
TRBJ2-7 | TRBV6-4 | NA | CASSVTGIPSYEQYF